This record concerns one TCR beta chain sequence. This sample is drawn from a study of technical replicates of blood from a few donors. Assay: immunoSEQ multiplex PCR; the TCRdb copy retains only in-frame clones and omits some. Here the sample spans over 70,000 clones, just over 95% being singletons. With 5 bases clipped from V and 1 base from J, the junction kept 1 base outside the gene matches. Per the germline V gene, CDR1 is WNHNN and CDR2 is SYGVQD (reference sequence). The CDR3 covers 13 residues. What was sequenced was T cells isolated from PBMCs. The receptor was derived from a human donor in good health. The chain is built from TRBV10-1 and TRBJ2-7, with TRBD2 matching over 8 bases. The CDR3 DNA reads TGCGCCAGCAGTTCTAGCGGGTCCTACGAGCAGTACTTC. Amino acid sequence: CASSSSGSYEQYF.